The 2 T cell receptor beta chains presented below share a single source sample, sequenced in a study of OX40 agonist ivuxolimab in advanced cancers. The protocol was immunoSEQ multiplex PCR, while the TCRdb copy is restricted to in-frame clones and leaves out a portion. The table includes 72,000 or so clones, 80% to 90% detected once. Here the sequenced sample was CD4+ or CD8+ T cells sorted from blood, taken in a trial of the OX40 agonist ivuxolimab. These receptors all come from an adult with an advanced solid tumor such as melanoma, head and neck, liver or kidney cancer.

The V call is TRBV30, the J call TRBJ2-3, with TRBD2 identical over 8 bases. The V segment lost 4 bases and the J segment 0 bases; nucleotides outside the gene matches: 3. CDR1 and CDR2 (germline): GTSNPN, SVGIG (reference sequence). The CDR3 contains 14 residues. CDR3 sequence: CAWNRGGSTDTQYF. The CDR3 DNA reads as TGTGCCTGGAACCGGGGGGGAAGCACAGATACGCAGTATTTT.

The J gene is TRBJ2-6, the V gene TRBV7-9; D call uncertain. V was shortened by 2 bases and J by 0 bases, with 5 bases between the two germline ends. The CDR3 has 15 residues. Germline lookup yields CDR1 SEHNR and CDR2 FQNEAQ (reference sequence). CDR3: CASSLRLSGANVLTF. For the CDR3, the DNA is TGTGCCAGCAGCTTACGGCTCTCTGGGGCCAACGTCCTGACTTTC.